The present entry profiles one T cell receptor (beta chain) with its context. Its antigen is not known. The protocol was immunoSEQ multiplex PCR, while the TCRdb copy is restricted to in-frame clones and leaves out a portion. Of more than 200,000 clones listed, just over 70% are singletons. V was pared by 0 bases and J by 1 base, with 9 bases between. The CDR3 totals 15 residues. CDR1 and CDR2 from the germline V gene are SGHRS and YFSETQ. The entry originates in a study of cytotoxic CD8 clonotypes in ibrutinib-treated CLL. As for the study in general: Partial responders about 25, complete 2; approximately 12 progressed and about 15 stayed in remission by median 68 months. Study results and caveats: Clonality showed a rise at ibrutinib response that reversed toward baseline at progression.

The sequence came from a human donor with chronic lymphocytic leukemia. Sequencing was performed on PBMCs, taken after 12 months of ibrutinib treatment. The rearrangement uses TRBV5-1 and TRBJ2-3; a possible D gene is TRBD1 (6 bases). CDR3 residues: CASSLVPGGTDTQYF. In nucleotides, the CDR3 is TGCGCCAGCAGCTTGGTTCCAGGGGGCACAGATACGCAGTATTTT.